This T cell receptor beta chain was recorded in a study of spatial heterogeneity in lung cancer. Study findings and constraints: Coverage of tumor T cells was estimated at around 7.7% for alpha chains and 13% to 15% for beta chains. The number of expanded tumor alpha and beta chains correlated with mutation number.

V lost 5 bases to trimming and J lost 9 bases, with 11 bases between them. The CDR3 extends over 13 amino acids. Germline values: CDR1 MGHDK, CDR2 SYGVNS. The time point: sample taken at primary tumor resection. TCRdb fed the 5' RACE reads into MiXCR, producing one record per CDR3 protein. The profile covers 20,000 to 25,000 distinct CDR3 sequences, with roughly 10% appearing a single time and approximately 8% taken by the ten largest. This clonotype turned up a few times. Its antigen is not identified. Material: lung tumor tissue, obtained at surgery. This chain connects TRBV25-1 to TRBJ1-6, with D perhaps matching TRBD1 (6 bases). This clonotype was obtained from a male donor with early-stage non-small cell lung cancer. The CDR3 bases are TGTGCCAGCAGTTCGGGACATTCTTCACCCCTCCACTTT. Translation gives CASSSGHSSPLHF.